This T cell receptor (beta chain) was profiled in a study of blood T cells in healthy people across ages. Study results and caveats: One million T cells yielded diversity estimates that were considered underestimates.

Primed by a sample-barcoded 5' primer and a J-beta primer mix, a second PCR proceeded for 7 to 11 cycles. TCRdb independently ran MiXCR on the 5' RACE reads; one entry per CDR3 protein. The table lists some 700,000 distinct CDR3 sequences, 40% to 45% of them singletons, with 20% to 25% in the top ten. Points on this clonotype: Its antigen is unidentified.

Germline-derived CDR1 and CDR2 are SGHRS and YFSETQ. This CDR3 comprises 16 residues. Trimming took 4 bases from V and 5 from J; bases not matched to a gene: 15. Samples had at least 6.5 million PBMCs isolated from them. The receptor was isolated from a woman in her fifties or sixties in good health. This chain connects TRBV5-1 to TRBJ2-7, with 7 bases aligning to TRBD2. The sample was blood. The CDR3 nucleotides are TGCGCCAGCAGCGAAACTAGCGAATCTCTTTGGCACGAGCAGTACTTC. It translates to CASSETSESLWHEQYF.